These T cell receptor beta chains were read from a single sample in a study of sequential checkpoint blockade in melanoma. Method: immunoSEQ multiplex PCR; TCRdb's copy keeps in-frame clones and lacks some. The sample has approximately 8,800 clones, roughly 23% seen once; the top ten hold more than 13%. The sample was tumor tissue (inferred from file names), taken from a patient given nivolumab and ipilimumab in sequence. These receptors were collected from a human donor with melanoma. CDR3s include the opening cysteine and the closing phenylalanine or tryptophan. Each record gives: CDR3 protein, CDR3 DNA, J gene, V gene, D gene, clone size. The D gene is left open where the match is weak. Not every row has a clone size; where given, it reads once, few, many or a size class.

cdr3_aa: CATSRDLLDSEAFF; cdr3_nt: TGTGCCACCAGCAGAGACTTGCTGGACAGCGAAGCTTTCTTT; j_call: TRBJ1-1; v_call: TRBV15; d_call: .; clone_size: .
cdr3_aa: CASSIEGQQPQHF; cdr3_nt: TGTGCCAGTAGTATAGAGGGGCAGCAGCCCCAGCATTTT; j_call: TRBJ1-5; v_call: TRBV19; d_call: .; clone_size: .
cdr3_aa: CASSYTGRAREVLEKLFF; cdr3_nt: TGTGCCAGCAGCTACACGGGGAGGGCGCGAGAGGTTTTAGAAAAACTGTTTTTT; j_call: TRBJ1-4; v_call: TRBV25-1; d_call: .; clone_size: few
cdr3_aa: CASTPRTVGPNGYTF; cdr3_nt: TGTGCCAGCACCCCCCGGACTGTAGGGCCCAATGGCTACACCTTC; j_call: TRBJ1-2; v_call: TRBV6-8; d_call: .; clone_size: few
cdr3_aa: CASSPIRPRSGETQYF; cdr3_nt: TGCGCCAGCAGCCCCATTCGACCGAGAAGCGGAGAGACCCAGTACTTC; j_call: TRBJ2-5; v_call: TRBV5-1; d_call: .; clone_size: .
cdr3_aa: CASSFSGTNTGELFF; cdr3_nt: TGTGCCAGCAGCTTTTCAGGGACGAACACCGGGGAGCTGTTTTTT; j_call: TRBJ2-2; v_call: TRBV11-3; d_call: .; clone_size: many
cdr3_aa: CASSFRPGLQDTQYF; cdr3_nt: TGTGCCAGCAGTTTTCGGCCAGGGTTGCAAGATACGCAGTATTTT; j_call: TRBJ2-3; v_call: TRBV28; d_call: .; clone_size: .
cdr3_aa: CASRRRPGGLHYSFNTEAFF; cdr3_nt: TGTGCCAGCAGGAGGCGGCCAGGGGGCCTCCATTATAGCTTCAACACTGAAGCTTTCTTT; j_call: TRBJ1-1; v_call: TRBV6-8; d_call: TRBD1; clone_size: .
cdr3_aa: CASSSGTVIIGYTF; cdr3_nt: TGTGCCAGCAGTTCCGGGACAGTTATCATTGGCTACACCTTC; j_call: TRBJ1-2; v_call: TRBV11-3; d_call: TRBD1; clone_size: many
cdr3_aa: CASSQVEPSTDTQYF; cdr3_nt: TGTGCCAGCAGCCAAGTTGAACCAAGCACAGATACGCAGTATTTT; j_call: TRBJ2-3; v_call: TRBV11-3; d_call: .; clone_size: medium-sized
cdr3_aa: CASSGALDIDEQFF; cdr3_nt: TGTGCCAGTAGCGGGGCCCTCGATATCGATGAGCAGTTCTTC; j_call: TRBJ2-1; v_call: TRBV19; d_call: .; clone_size: few
cdr3_aa: CASGDRPENTEAFF; cdr3_nt: TGCGCCAGCGGGGACAGGCCCGAGAACACTGAAGCTTTCTTT; j_call: TRBJ1-1; v_call: TRBV10-2; d_call: TRBD1; clone_size: .
cdr3_aa: CAISHRAPNTGELFF; cdr3_nt: TGCGCCATCAGTCACAGGGCCCCGAACACCGGGGAGCTGTTTTTT; j_call: TRBJ2-2; v_call: TRBV10-2; d_call: .; clone_size: few
cdr3_aa: CASSPSGSSGNTIYF; cdr3_nt: TGTGCCAGCAGTCCCTCAGGGAGCTCTGGAAACACCATATATTTT; j_call: TRBJ1-3; v_call: TRBV6-8; d_call: .; clone_size: .
cdr3_aa: CASSHFRDRGFEAFF; cdr3_nt: TGCGCCAGCAGTCACTTCCGGGACAGGGGCTTTGAAGCTTTCTTT; j_call: TRBJ1-1; v_call: TRBV23-1; d_call: TRBD1; clone_size: few
cdr3_aa: CASSFRDRRLYEQYF; cdr3_nt: TGTGCCAGCAGCTTCCGGGACAGGCGACTCTACGAGCAGTACTTC; j_call: TRBJ2-7; v_call: TRBV11-3; d_call: TRBD1; clone_size: .
cdr3_aa: CATSRNRQGTEAFF; cdr3_nt: TGTGCCACCAGCAGGAATAGACAGGGGACTGAAGCTTTCTTT; j_call: TRBJ1-1; v_call: TRBV15; d_call: TRBD1; clone_size: few
cdr3_aa: CASRRGRRGTGELFF; cdr3_nt: TGTGCCAGCAGAAGGGGCAGGCGGGGAACCGGGGAGCTGTTTTTT; j_call: TRBJ2-2; v_call: TRBV25-1; d_call: .; clone_size: .
cdr3_aa: CASKEGGATSNEQFF; cdr3_nt: TGTGCCAGCAAGGAAGGGGGGGCTACTAGCAATGAGCAGTTCTTC; j_call: TRBJ2-1; v_call: TRBV6-8; d_call: .; clone_size: .
cdr3_aa: CASSSGTGATLGDTEAFF; cdr3_nt: TGTGCCAGCAGCTCGGGAACAGGGGCCACCCTGGGGGACACTGAAGCTTTCTTT; j_call: TRBJ1-1; v_call: TRBV11-3; d_call: TRBD1; clone_size: many
cdr3_aa: CASSDRGETQYF; cdr3_nt: TGTGCCAGTAGCGACAGGGGAGAGACCCAGTACTTC; j_call: TRBJ2-5; v_call: TRBV19; d_call: TRBD1; clone_size: .
cdr3_aa: CASSRMWRGDEQFF; cdr3_nt: TGCGCCAGCAGCCGCATGTGGCGGGGGGATGAGCAGTTCTTC; j_call: TRBJ2-1; v_call: TRBV4-1; d_call: TRBD2; clone_size: .
cdr3_aa: CSATGPNPYEQYF; cdr3_nt: TGCAGCGCCACAGGTCCTAATCCCTACGAGCAGTACTTC; j_call: TRBJ2-7; v_call: TRBV29-1; d_call: .; clone_size: .
cdr3_aa: CSVRGQLNYGYTF; cdr3_nt: TGCAGCGTTCGGGGACAGCTTAACTATGGCTACACCTTC; j_call: TRBJ1-2; v_call: TRBV29-1; d_call: TRBD1; clone_size: .
cdr3_aa: CASSLGQTGGVQPQHF; cdr3_nt: TGTGCCAGCAGTTTAGGCCAGACAGGGGGAGTTCAGCCCCAGCATTTT; j_call: TRBJ1-5; v_call: TRBV28; d_call: TRBD1; clone_size: .
cdr3_aa: CASSLGGETGELFF; cdr3_nt: TGCGCCAGCAGCTTGGGAGGGGAGACCGGGGAGCTGTTTTTT; j_call: TRBJ2-2; v_call: TRBV5-1; d_call: .; clone_size: medium-sized
cdr3_aa: CASSRGGRNTDTQYF; cdr3_nt: TGTGCCAGTAGTAGGGGGGGACGAAACACAGATACGCAGTATTTT; j_call: TRBJ2-3; v_call: TRBV19; d_call: TRBD2; clone_size: .
cdr3_aa: CASSIGTGYGYTF; cdr3_nt: TGTGCCAGCAGCATTGGGACAGGCTATGGCTACACCTTC; j_call: TRBJ1-2; v_call: TRBV7-1; d_call: TRBD1; clone_size: many
cdr3_aa: CASSYSVNTEAFF; cdr3_nt: TGTGCCAGCAGTTATTCTGTGAACACTGAAGCTTTCTTT; j_call: TRBJ1-1; v_call: TRBV6-8; d_call: .; clone_size: few
cdr3_aa: CASSIGPDTQYF; cdr3_nt: TGTGCCAGTAGTATTGGGCCAGATACGCAGTATTTT; j_call: TRBJ2-3; v_call: TRBV19; d_call: .; clone_size: .
cdr3_aa: CASSDPDRGTFF; cdr3_nt: TGTGCCAGCAGTGACCCAGACAGGGGAACTTTCTTT; j_call: TRBJ1-1; v_call: TRBV9; d_call: TRBD1; clone_size: few
cdr3_aa: CASSLGGLGGYTF; cdr3_nt: TGTGCCAGCAGCCTGGGGGGTTTAGGTGGCTACACCTTC; j_call: TRBJ1-2; v_call: TRBV7-2; d_call: .; clone_size: many
cdr3_aa: CASSLGGLAGGRQAKNIQYF; cdr3_nt: TGTGCCAGCAGCTTAGGAGGACTAGCGGGGGGCCGTCAGGCCAAAAACATTCAGTACTTC; j_call: TRBJ2-4; v_call: TRBV11-3; d_call: TRBD2; clone_size: many
cdr3_aa: CASTAQGRTYQETQYF; cdr3_nt: TGTGCCAGCACCGCACAAGGACGGACGTACCAAGAGACCCAGTACTTC; j_call: TRBJ2-5; v_call: TRBV6-8; d_call: .; clone_size: .
cdr3_aa: CASSQTGDTEAFF; cdr3_nt: TGTGCCAGCTCGCAGACAGGGGACACTGAAGCTTTCTTT; j_call: TRBJ1-1; v_call: TRBV18; d_call: TRBD1; clone_size: few
cdr3_aa: CASSQESNYEQYF; cdr3_nt: TGTGCCAGCAGCCAAGAGTCGAACTACGAGCAGTACTTC; j_call: TRBJ2-7; v_call: TRBV14; d_call: .; clone_size: .
cdr3_aa: CASSPRRRESSYNEQFF; cdr3_nt: TGTGCCAGCAGCCCGCGACGACGGGAGAGCTCCTACAATGAGCAGTTCTTC; j_call: TRBJ2-1; v_call: TRBV9; d_call: .; clone_size: many
cdr3_aa: CASSIFPRNTEAFF; cdr3_nt: TGTGCCAGTAGTATTTTTCCTAGGAACACTGAAGCTTTCTTT; j_call: TRBJ1-1; v_call: TRBV19; d_call: .; clone_size: .
cdr3_aa: CASSQFSPQYF; cdr3_nt: TGTGCCAGCAGCCAATTTTCGCCCCAGTACTTC; j_call: TRBJ2-5; v_call: TRBV14; d_call: .; clone_size: few
cdr3_aa: CASSFARTGGALETQYF; cdr3_nt: TGTGCCAGCAGCTTTGCGCGGACAGGGGGCGCGTTGGAGACCCAGTACTTC; j_call: TRBJ2-5; v_call: TRBV11-3; d_call: TRBD1; clone_size: many